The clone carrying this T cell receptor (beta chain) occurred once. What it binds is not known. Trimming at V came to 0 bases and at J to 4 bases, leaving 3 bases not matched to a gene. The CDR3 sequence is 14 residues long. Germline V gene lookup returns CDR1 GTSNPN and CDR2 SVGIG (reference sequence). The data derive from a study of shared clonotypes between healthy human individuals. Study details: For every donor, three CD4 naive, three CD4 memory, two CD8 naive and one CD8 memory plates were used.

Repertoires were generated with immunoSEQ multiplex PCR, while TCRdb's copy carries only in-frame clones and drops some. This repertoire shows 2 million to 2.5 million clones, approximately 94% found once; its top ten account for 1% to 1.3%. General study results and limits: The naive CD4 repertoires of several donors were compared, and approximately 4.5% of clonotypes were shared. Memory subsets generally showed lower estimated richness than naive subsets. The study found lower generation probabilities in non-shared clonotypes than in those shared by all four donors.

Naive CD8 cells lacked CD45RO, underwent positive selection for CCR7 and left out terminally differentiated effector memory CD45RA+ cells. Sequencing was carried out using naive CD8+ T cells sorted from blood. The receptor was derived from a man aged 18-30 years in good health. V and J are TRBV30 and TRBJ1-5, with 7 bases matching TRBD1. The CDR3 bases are TGTGCCTGGAGTGTGGCAGGGGGGAATCAGCCCCAGCATTTT. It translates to CAWSVAGGNQPQHF.